These 20 T cell receptor beta chains share one sample of origin, sequenced in a study of breast tumors, draining lymph nodes, adjacent tissues. Each CDR3 protein is one row after TCRdb ran MiXCR on the multiplex PCR reads. The sample includes roughly 17,000 distinct CDR3 sequences, over 40% of them seen just once. Sequenced material: breast tumor tissue. The receptors come from a female donor with breast cancer. Some clones in this sample may be carry-over from other donors' samples.

This clonotype was counted many times. The J gene is TRBJ2-2, the V gene TRBV20-1, with D possibly TRBD2 on 6 matching bases. Germline loops: CDR1 DFQATT, CDR2 SNEGSKA (reference sequence). The CDR3 is made up of 15 amino acids. Trimming cost V 1 base and J 5 bases, with 14 bases left between them. The CDR3, as DNA: TGCAGTGCTAGAGTGAGCCTAGCGTCTACCGGGGAGCTGTTTTTT. Translation gives CSARVSLASTGELFF.

The J gene is TRBJ2-5, the V gene TRBV2; 7 positions match TRBD2. Trimming cost V 1 base and J 6 bases; bases outside gene matches: 5. CDR3 length: 14 amino acids. CDR1 and CDR2 from the germline V gene are SNHLY and FYNNEI. This CDR3 is CASSEVQGGKTQYF. CDR3 coding DNA: TGTGCCAGCAGTGAAGTCCAGGGAGGGAAGACCCAGTACTTC.

This clonotype was counted between two and nine times. It may be a read error: a sequence one base away is much more abundant. V usage is TRBV11-1 and J usage is TRBJ2-7; TRBD1 aligns across 7 bases. Germline loops: CDR1 SGHAT, CDR2 FQDESV (reference sequence). The ends lost 5 bases at V and 4 bases at J; junction bases unmatched: 8. The CDR3 is 14 residues long. CDR3 in amino acids: CASSAGDRTYEQYF. In DNA, the CDR3 is TGTGCCAGCAGCGCCGGGGACAGAACATACGAGCAGTACTTC.

As regards this clonotype: Germline is not matched at one junction end, which may reflect a read error. This chain connects TRBV20-1 to TRBJ2-7, with D perhaps TRBD1 (6 bases). Germline V CDR1 and CDR2: DFQATT, SNEGSKA (reference sequence). This CDR3 is built from 13 residues. CDR3 loop: CSAPGQISYAQYF. The DNA for the CDR3 is TGCAGTGCCCCCGGACAGATCTCCTACGCGCAGTACTTC.

Many counts were recorded for this clonotype. This chain connects TRBV25-1 to TRBJ2-6; possibly TRBD1 for D (5 bases). Germline values: CDR1 MGHDK, CDR2 SYGVNS. This CDR3 comprises 17 residues. V lost 3 bases and J lost 3, with 15 bases in between. The CDR3 DNA sequence: TGTGCCAGCAGTGATAGCAGGGATCTTTTTGGGGCCAACGTCCTGACTTTC. This sequence encodes CASSDSRDLFGANVLTF.

This clonotype was picked up many times. The chain links TRBV29-1 to TRBJ2-7, with unresolved D. The CDR3 has 11 residues. Germline-derived CDR1 and CDR2 are SQVTM and ANQGSEA. Trimming cost V 4 bases and J 7 bases, with 11 bases left between them. CDR3 protein: CSVAKSGEQYF. DNA of the CDR3: TGCAGCGTTGCCAAGTCTGGGGAGCAGTACTTC.

The chain combines TRBV5-4 with TRBJ1-2; a weak D match, TRBD1 (6 bases). Germline-derived CDR1 and CDR2 are SGHNT and YYREEE (reference sequence). This CDR3 is built from 15 residues. The V gene lost 4 bases and the J gene lost 0 bases, with 13 bases spanning the gap. For the CDR3, the DNA is TGTGCCAGCAGCCAGGGGACATCTTCTAACTATGGCTACACCTTC. Translated, it gives CASSQGTSSNYGYTF. The variable domain in full, with the rest retrieved from reference TRBV5-4 and TRBJ1-2, is ETGVTQSPTHLIKTRGQQVTLRCSSQSGHNTVSWYQQALGQGPQFIFQYYREEENGRGNFPPRFSGLQFPNYSSELNVNALELDDSALYLCASSQGTSSNYGYTFGSGTRLTVV.

This clonotype is deemed medium-sized. The chain recombines TRBV7-2 with TRBJ1-2; tentatively, D is TRBD1 (5 bases). The V end lost 2 bases, the J end lost 4 bases, and 11 bases lay between the germline ends. The CDR3 is 14 amino acids. The germline V gene encodes CDR1 SGHTA and CDR2 FQGNSA. CDR3 protein: CASSLRHGGYGYTF. In nucleotides, the CDR3 is TGTGCCAGCAGCTTACGGCACGGGGGCTATGGCTACACCTTC.

This clonotype was recorded at least ten times. Being one base from a much bigger clone, this may be a read error. Because it lacks the conserved phenylalanine or tryptophan at the end, this CDR3 is likely a read error. The J gene is TRBJ1-6, the V gene TRBV20-1; D might be TRBD1 (5 bases). The CDR3 covers 14 residues. Between the trimmed V and J ends, which lost 1 base and 5 bases, there was a span of 9 bases. CDR1 and CDR2 (germline): DFQATT, SNEGSKA (reference sequence). In DNA form, the CDR3 reads TGCAGTGCTAGAGGACAGCTCGATAATTCACCCCTCCACCTT. Encoded protein: CSARGQLDNSPLHL.

This clonotype was picked up many times. This chain connects TRBV20-1 to TRBJ2-3; possible D gene TRBD2, 5 bases. This CDR3 region has 14 residues. The V end was cut by 6 bases, the J end by 1 base, with 14 bases between. Germline loops: CDR1 DFQATT, CDR2 SNEGSKA (reference sequence). CDR3 sequence (DNA): TGCAGTGCCCCCCCGAGCGGAGGCACAGATACGCAGTATTTT. Amino acid sequence: CSAPPSGGTDTQYF.

Comments on this clonotype: No conserved phenylalanine or tryptophan ends this CDR3, so it is likely a read error. The DNA is left out, because the CDR3 cannot be placed on it with certainty; the CDR3 is given as TCRdb lists it. The rearrangement uses TRBV25-1 and TRBJ1-4; the table names TRBD1, a call not compared with the DNA. The germline V gene has CDR1 MGHDK and CDR2 SYGVNS. The CDR3 numbers 12 amino acids, ends counted. The chain's CDR3 is CASSVSPTGFVL.

This clonotype was seen repeatedly, ten times or more. The rearrangement uses TRBV10-3 and TRBJ2-7; D is possibly TRBD1 (6 bases). Germline values: CDR1 ENHRY, CDR2 SYGVKD. The CDR3 is 13 residues long. Trimming pared 6 bases from V and 3 bases from J, leaving 12 bases between. For the CDR3, the DNA is TGTGCCATCAGGAAGGGGGAAAACTACGAGCAGTACTTC. This encodes CAIRKGENYEQYF.

By proportion, this clonotype is medium-sized (0.01 to 0.1%). This chain links TRBV7-2 with TRBJ2-7; the D is unclear. The germline V and J ends were trimmed by 0 bases and 6 bases, with 12 bases remaining between them. This CDR3 is 14 amino acids long. Germline V lookup: CDR1 SGHTA, CDR2 FQGNSA. The CDR3 sequence: CASSLASGFAEQYF. Here the CDR3 DNA reads TGTGCCAGCAGCTTAGCGTCTGGTTTTGCCGAGCAGTACTTC.

Only one count was recorded for this clonotype. The chain carries TRBV11-2 and TRBJ1-1; D is unclear. Germline V gene lookup returns CDR1 SGHAT and CDR2 FQNNGV. The CDR3 covers 15 residues. V gave up 1 base and J gave up 3 bases, with 12 bases separating them. Here the CDR3 DNA reads TGTGCCAGCAGCTTAGTTAACCGAATATACACTGAAGCTTTCTTT. Translation: CASSLVNRIYTEAFF.

The sample holds one count of this clonotype. CDR3 nucleotides: TGCAGTGCCCCGGAGACTAGCGGGAAAGCCTACGAGCAGTACTTC. Translated, it gives CSAPETSGKAYEQYF. The chain joins TRBV20-1 to TRBJ2-7; TRBD2 matches 11 bases. The CDR3 extends over 15 amino acids. Germline CDR1 reads DFQATT; CDR2 reads SNEGSKA (reference sequence). The junction had 9 bases not matched to a gene; V was cut back by 6 bases and J by 2 bases.

This clonotype was recorded at least ten times. The J gene is TRBJ2-7, the V gene TRBV6-2 or TRBV6-3, with 7 bases fitting TRBD2. Germline V gives CDR1 MNHEY, CDR2 SVGEGT. The CDR3 loop spans 13 amino acids. V was clipped by 3 bases and J by 3 bases; unmatched bases: 2. CDR3 DNA: TGTGCCAGCAGTTATGGACTAGTCTACGAGCAGTACTTC. Its translation: CASSYGLVYEQYF.

This clonotype was picked up many times. The gene calls are TRBV27 and TRBJ2-5; tentative D call: TRBD2 (5 bases). Trimming pared 2 bases from V and 5 bases from J, leaving 9 bases between. The germline gives CDR1 MNHEY, CDR2 SMNVEV (reference sequence). The CDR3 is 13 amino acids. The CDR3 spells CASSLRGLETQYF. CDR3 nucleotides: TGTGCCAGCAGTTTACGAGGGTTGGAGACCCAGTACTTC.

This clonotype was observed many times. V usage is TRBV4-3 and J usage is TRBJ2-2; a possible D gene is TRBD2 (5 bases). The V gene lost 4 bases and the J gene lost 2 bases, with 8 bases spanning the gap. CDR1 is LGHNA, CDR2 YSLEER, per germline. The CDR3 length is 14 residues. The CDR3 loop reads CASSRGLNTGELFF. The CDR3 nucleotides read TGCGCCAGCAGCCGCGGGCTCAACACCGGGGAGCTGTTTTTT.

This clonotype was found many times. A much larger clone sits a single nucleotide away, making a read error possible. The CDR3 region is CASGRSDGSSGANLLTF. CDR3 in DNA: TGTGCCAGCGGAAGGTCGGACGGGAGCTCTGGGGCCAACCTCCTGACTTTC. The rearrangement joins TRBV7-9 to TRBJ2-6; TRBD2 is a possible D gene (6 bases). The CDR3 totals 17 residues. Germline V gives CDR1 SEHNR, CDR2 FQNEAQ (reference sequence). The whole variable domain, filled in from reference TRBV7-9 and TRBJ2-6, reads DTGVSQNPRHKITKRGQNVTFRCDPISEHNRLYWYRQTLGQGPEFLTYFQNEAQLEKSRLLSDRFSAERPKGSFSTLEIQRTEQGDSAMYLCASGRSDGSSGANLLTFGAGSRLTVL.

By sample share, this clonotype is medium-sized. The chain is built from TRBV20-1 and TRBJ2-7; 7 nucleotides agree with TRBD1. Losses at the gene ends were 5 bases for V and 3 bases for J; bases not matched to a gene: 10. The germline V gene encodes CDR1 DFQATT and CDR2 SNEGSKA (reference sequence). This CDR3 has 14 residues. CDR3 DNA sequence: TGCAGTGCTGAAACCGGGACAGAAATCTACGAGCAGTACTTC. As protein: CSAETGTEIYEQYF.